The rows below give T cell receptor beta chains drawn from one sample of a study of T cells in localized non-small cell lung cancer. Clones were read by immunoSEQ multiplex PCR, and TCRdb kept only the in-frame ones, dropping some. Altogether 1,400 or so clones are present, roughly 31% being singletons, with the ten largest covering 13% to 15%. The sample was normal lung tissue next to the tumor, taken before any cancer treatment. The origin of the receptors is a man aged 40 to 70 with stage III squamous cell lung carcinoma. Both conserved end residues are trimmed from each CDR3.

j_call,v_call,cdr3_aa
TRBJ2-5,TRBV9,ASSDSWGRETQY
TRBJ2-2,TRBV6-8,ASSDRDTGELF
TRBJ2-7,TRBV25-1,ASSEQRYKNTYEQY
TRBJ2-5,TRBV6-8,ASSYGGGRYQETQY
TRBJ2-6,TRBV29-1,SVDLGTGAGANVLT
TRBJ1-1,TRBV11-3,ASSPPGQLNTEAF
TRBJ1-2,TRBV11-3,ASSLGGQGYGYT
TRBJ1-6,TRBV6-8,ASSYRDGGSPLH
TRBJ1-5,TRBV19,ASRQPNRVNQPQH
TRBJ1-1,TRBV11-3,ASSSSRGQNTEAF
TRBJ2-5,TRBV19,ASPGQKYQETQY
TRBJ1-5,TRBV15,ATSVGQDDQPQH
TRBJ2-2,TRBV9,ASSPGTTNTGELF
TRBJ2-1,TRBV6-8,ASKDATNPNEQF
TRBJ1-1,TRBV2,ASSFDRAAEAF